Presented here are 32 T cell receptor beta chains from one specimen sequenced in a study of cytomegalovirus exposure and HLA in healthy donors. Both 60 Vbeta primers and 13 Jbeta primers went into the PCR. Sequencing used immunoSEQ multiplex PCR; TCRdb keeps in-frame clones, though not all of them. In the table there are about 130,000 clones, 74% of which are singletons. The sequenced sample was PBMCs. These receptor sequences come from a woman between 50 and 59 years old in good health and CMV-seropositive.

This clone was counted once. The rearrangement uses TRBV5-1 and TRBJ2-7; D perhaps matches TRBD1 (6 bases). This CDR3 is built from 14 residues. Trimming pared 0 bases from V and 4 bases from J, leaving 11 bases between. In germline, CDR1 is SGHRS, CDR2 YFSETQ. The DNA of the CDR3 is TGCGCCAGCAGCTTGGCAGGGGACCGATACGAGCAGTACTTC. This codes for CASSLAGDRYEQYF.

J is TRBJ1-1 and V is TRBV19, with D hard to call. V lost 7 bases, J lost 0 bases, and 15 bases lay in between. The CDR3 has 15 amino acids. Germline lookup yields CDR1 LNHDA and CDR2 SQIVND (reference sequence). The CDR3 loop reads CASNNRGVMNTEAFF. The CDR3 DNA follows: TGTGCCAGTAACAATCGGGGAGTCATGAACACTGAAGCTTTCTTT.

The genes are TRBV5-1 and TRBJ2-7, with D possibly being TRBD1 (6 bases). V lost 7 bases and J 0 bases, leaving 14 bases between the germline ends. Germline CDR1 and CDR2: SGHRS and YFSETQ. This CDR3 has 14 residues. The CDR3 DNA reads as TGCGCCAGCCAGAGTACAGGGATCTCCTACGAGCAGTACTTC. Its translation: CASQSTGISYEQYF.

This clone was seen only once. The genes are TRBV27 and TRBJ1-1; D is uncertain. CDR3 length: 13 residues. Germline loops: CDR1 MNHEY, CDR2 SMNVEV (reference sequence). V lost 7 bases and J lost 2, with 11 bases in between. The CDR3 region is CASTSELNTEAFF. The CDR3 DNA sequence: TGTGCCAGCACCTCGGAACTAAACACTGAAGCTTTCTTT.

This clone was observed a handful of times. The J gene is TRBJ2-1, the V gene TRBV19; TRBD2 matches 13 bases. V gave up 4 bases and J gave up 6 bases; unmatched junction bases: 9. This CDR3 region has 17 residues. CDR1 LNHDA and CDR2 SQIVND come from the germline V gene (reference sequence). CDR3 coding DNA: TGTGCCAGTAGTAGCAGACTAGCGGGGGGCAACATCAATGAGCAGTTCTTC. It yields the protein CASSSRLAGGNINEQFF.

The chain is built from TRBV11-3 and TRBJ1-4; 9 bases line up with TRBD1. Trimming took 5 bases from V and 5 from J; bases not matched to a gene: 9. CDR1 is SGHNT, CDR2 YENEEA, per germline. The CDR3 sequence is 16 residues long. The CDR3: CASSKFQQGANEKLFF. The CDR3 nucleotides are TGTGCCAGCAGCAAATTCCAACAGGGGGCGAATGAAAAACTGTTTTTT. Full variable domain (outside the CDR3, taken from reference TRBV11-3 and TRBJ1-4): EAGVVQSPRYKIIEKKQPVAFWCNPISGHNTLYWYLQNLGQGPELLIRYENEEAVDDSQLPKDRFSAERLKGVDSTLKIQPAELGDSAVYLCASSKFQQGANEKLFFGSGTQLSVL.

The V gene is TRBV29-1, the J gene TRBJ1-2; possibly TRBD1 for D (6 bases). Looked up from germline, CDR1 is SQVTM and CDR2 is ANQGSEA. The CDR3 contains 12 residues. V shed 3 bases and J shed 10 bases, with 15 bases lying between them. The CDR3 nucleotides are TGCAGCGTTGAGGCTCAGGGGAGGGCCTACACCTTC. Its protein product is CSVEAQGRAYTF.

V gene TRBV28 combines with J gene TRBJ1-5; tentatively, D is TRBD1 (5 bases). Germline V gene data show CDR1 as MDHEN and CDR2 as SYDVKM. V was cut by 6 bases and J by 6 bases, with 18 bases left in between. This CDR3 is 15 amino acids long. CDR3 sequence (DNA): TGTGCCAGCAGGCCAGGCGGGGCATCAGGTCAGCCCCAGCATTTT. This translates into CASRPGGASGQPQHF.

V gene TRBV27 combines with J gene TRBJ1-6; 7 bases agree with TRBD1. Germline loops: CDR1 MNHEY, CDR2 SMNVEV (reference sequence). Trimming removed 1 base from V and 8 bases from J; junction bases left unmatched: 8. The CDR3 totals 16 residues. CDR3 residues: CASSLWGQKADSPLHF. Written as DNA, the CDR3 is TGTGCCAGCAGTTTATGGGGACAGAAGGCGGATTCACCCCTCCACTTT.

This clone was detected once. This rearrangement joins TRBV5-1 to TRBJ1-1, with no clear D. Trimming cost V 0 bases and J 4 bases, with 13 bases left between them. From germline, CDR1 is SGHRS and CDR2 YFSETQ. The CDR3 has 15 residues. CDR3 DNA: TGCGCCAGCAGCTTGGGGCCCGGGGAGGGCACTGAAGCTTTCTTT. It encodes CASSLGPGEGTEAFF.

This clone occurred a few times. The J gene is TRBJ1-6, the V gene TRBV5-6; no reliable D call. This CDR3 comprises 15 residues. Germline V gene lookup returns CDR1 SGHDT and CDR2 YYEEEE. Trimming took off 1 base at V and 7 bases at J, with 12 bases between the two ends. The CDR3, as DNA: TGTGCCAGCAGCTTGCGGGAGAGATTGAATTCACCCCTCCACTTT. The encoded protein is CASSLRERLNSPLHF.

The rearrangement joins TRBV11-1 to TRBJ2-2, with TRBD2 matching over 8 bases. The CDR3 runs 15 residues. Trimming at V came to 8 bases and at J to 6 bases, leaving 11 bases not matched to a gene. CDR1 SGHAT and CDR2 FQDESV come from the germline V gene (reference sequence). The CDR3: CASRRGGGGPGELFF. CDR3 nucleotide sequence: TGTGCCAGCCGCCGTGGGGGCGGGGGGCCCGGGGAGCTGTTTTTT.

This clone turned up a few times. The V and J genes are TRBV12-5 and TRBJ2-1, with D maybe TRBD1 (6 bases). In germline, CDR1 is LGHNT, CDR2 FRNRAP. The CDR3 sequence is 15 residues long. The V and J ends lost 6 bases and 0 bases respectively, with 12 bases between them. CDR3 in amino acids: CASGPDRSSYNEQFF. The CDR3 DNA reads TGTGCTAGTGGACCAGACAGGAGCTCCTACAATGAGCAGTTCTTC.

The sample holds a few counts of this clone. The V and J genes are TRBV27 and TRBJ2-7, with a tentative D call TRBD2 (6 bases). Germline assignment: CDR1 MNHEY and CDR2 SMNVEV (reference sequence). This CDR3 region has 16 residues. Trimming removed 6 bases from V and 7 bases from J, with 25 bases in between. Here the CDR3 DNA reads TGTGCCAGCAGGCCCGGAGGGCAGGTCGCACGATTTGAGCAGTACTTC. Translation: CASRPGGQVARFEQYF.

In this sample, this clone turned up once. The chain couples TRBV7-2 to TRBJ2-5; 7 bases align to TRBD2. CDR1 is SGHTA and CDR2 is FQGNSA in the germline V gene. The CDR3 spans 15 residues. V shed 4 bases, J shed 6 bases, and the junction held 11 bases outside the gene matches. CDR3 DNA sequence: TGTGCCAGCAGCTCAGACGTGGGGCGGGGGAAGACCCAGTACTTC. This translates into CASSSDVGRGKTQYF.

The chain recombines TRBV7-9 with TRBJ2-5; D ambiguous. Germline V gives CDR1 SEHNR, CDR2 FQNEAQ (reference sequence). The V end lost 3 bases, the J end lost 5 bases, and 7 bases lay between the germline ends. The CDR3 consists of 12 residues. This CDR3 reads CASSFLRETQYF. The DNA of the CDR3 is TGTGCCAGCAGCTTTCTGAGGGAGACCCAGTACTTC. Together with reference TRBV7-9 and TRBJ2-5, the CDR3 gives the full variable domain: DTGVSQNPRHKITKRGQNVTFRCDPISEHNRLYWYRQTLGQGPEFLTYFQNEAQLEKSRLLSDRFSAERPKGSFSTLEIQRTEQGDSAMYLCASSFLRETQYFGPGTRLLVL.

This clone has only a few counts. The J gene is TRBJ2-2, the V gene TRBV19; tentatively, D is TRBD1 (5 bases). V was clipped by 3 bases and J by 6 bases, with 11 bases between them. CDR3 length: 14 residues. CDR1 is LNHDA and CDR2 is SQIVND in the germline V gene (reference sequence). CDR3 nucleotide sequence: TGTGCCAGTAGTATTCAGAAGGGGTCCGGGGAGCTGTTTTTT. This sequence encodes CASSIQKGSGELFF.

J is TRBJ2-7 and V is TRBV19, with TRBD1 matching 10 bases. Germline V CDR1 and CDR2: LNHDA, SQIVND (reference sequence). The CDR3 sequence is 14 residues long. The trim removed 10 bases at V and 5 bases at J, leaving 11 bases unmatched. The CDR3 is CATTLDRGSHEQYF. The CDR3, as DNA: TGTGCCACTACCCTGGACAGGGGGAGCCACGAGCAGTACTTC.

Turning to this clone: This CDR3 is also generated by other DNA sequences in the sample. The chain joins TRBV5-5 to TRBJ1-1, with D unclear. V was pared by 0 bases and J by 1 base, with 10 bases between. Germline CDR1 and CDR2: SGHKS and YYEKEE (reference sequence). The CDR3 sequence is 15 residues long. CDR3 loop: CASSLAEVGNTEAFF. The CDR3 DNA reads as TGTGCCAGCAGCTTGGCTGAGGTCGGGAACACTGAAGCTTTCTTT.

The chain joins TRBV2 to TRBJ2-1; D call uncertain. Germline CDR1 reads SNHLY; CDR2 reads FYNNEI. The CDR3 sequence is 15 residues long. V gave up 4 bases and J gave up 0 bases, with 10 bases separating them. CDR3 nucleotides: TGTGCCAGCAGTGTAGATTCGAACTCCTACAATGAGCAGTTCTTC. It translates to CASSVDSNSYNEQFF.

CDR3: CATQTSESYEQYF. The CDR3 bases are TGTGCCACCCAGACTAGCGAATCCTACGAGCAGTACTTC. The chain carries TRBV10-3 and TRBJ2-7; 8 bases match TRBD2. J gave up 1 base and V 10 bases, and 6 bases lay outside the gene matches. CDR1 and CDR2 (germline): ENHRY, SYGVKD. The CDR3 sequence is 13 residues long.

V and J are TRBV7-9 and TRBJ1-2, with D possibly TRBD1 on 6 matching bases. The CDR3 length is 13 residues. The germline V gene has CDR1 SEHNR and CDR2 FQNEAQ (reference sequence). The V and J ends lost 1 base and 7 bases respectively, with 10 bases between them. In DNA form, the CDR3 reads TGTGCCAGCAGCTTAGTGGACAGACGTGGCTACACCTTC. Residues: CASSLVDRRGYTF. Supplemented by reference TRBV7-9 and TRBJ1-2, the full variable domain reads DTGVSQNPRHKITKRGQNVTFRCDPISEHNRLYWYRQTLGQGPEFLTYFQNEAQLEKSRLLSDRFSAERPKGSFSTLEIQRTEQGDSAMYLCASSLVDRRGYTFGSGTRLTVV.

Comments on this clone: An end of the junction differs from the germline gene, which may be a read error. The chain employs TRBV18 and TRBJ1-2; weak D call: TRBD1 (5 bases). CDR1 is KGHSH, CDR2 LQKENI, per germline. The CDR3 runs to 14 residues. The CDR3, as DNA: TGTGCCAGCTCCCCACCCTCCAGGGCGTCTGGCTACACCTTC. Amino acid sequence: CASSPPSRASGYTF.

The table lists this clone with a count of one. The chain couples TRBV7-2 to TRBJ2-3, with D perhaps matching TRBD2 (5 bases). The CDR3 runs 12 residues. Germline V gene lookup returns CDR1 SGHTA and CDR2 FQGNSA. V was cut by 8 bases and J by 6 bases, with 12 bases left in between. CDR3 protein: CASRRLYDTQYF. CDR3 DNA sequence: TGTGCCAGCCGCCGACTATATGATACGCAGTATTTT.

This rearrangement joins TRBV7-8 to TRBJ2-3, with D maybe TRBD2 (6 bases). Trimming removed 7 bases at V and 2 bases at J, with 13 bases between. The CDR3 has 14 residues. CDR1 is SGHVS and CDR2 is FQNEAQ in the germline V gene. This CDR3 is CASTNGLSTDTQYF. CDR3 DNA sequence: TGTGCCAGCACCAATGGACTATCCACAGATACGCAGTATTTT.

In its sample, this clone was seen a few times. The CDR3 bases are TGCGCCAGCAGCTTGCGGGGGACGTACACAGATACGCAGTATTTT. Its protein product is CASSLRGTYTDTQYF. The chain carries TRBV5-1 and TRBJ2-3; possible D gene TRBD2, 6 bases. V was pared by 1 base and J by 2 bases, with 11 bases between. Germline loops: CDR1 SGHRS, CDR2 YFSETQ. The CDR3 sequence is 15 residues long.

This chain joins TRBV7-2 and TRBJ1-1, with D unclear. The CDR3 is 14 amino acids. Germline loops: CDR1 SGHTA, CDR2 FQGNSA. Trimming removed 4 bases at V and 2 bases at J, with 11 bases between. CDR3 sequence reads: CASSSSAGNTEAFF. Here the CDR3 DNA reads TGTGCCAGCAGCTCTTCAGCGGGTAACACTGAAGCTTTCTTT. Supplemented by reference TRBV7-2 and TRBJ1-1, the full variable domain reads GAGVSQSPSNKVTEKGKDVELRCDPISGHTALYWYRQSLGQGLEFLIYFQGNSAPDKSGLPSDRFSAERTGGSVSTLTIQRTQQEDSAVYLCASSSSAGNTEAFFGQGTRLTVV.

The chain has TRBV11-3 and TRBJ2-7; perhaps TRBD2 as D (6 bases). The CDR3 has 15 amino acids. V lost 5 bases and J lost 2, with 16 bases in between. From germline, CDR1 is SGHNT and CDR2 YENEEA. For the CDR3, the DNA is TGTGCCAGCAGCCCGTCCACGGGGGTCCCCTACGAGCAGTACTTC. Translation gives CASSPSTGVPYEQYF. Looking up the rest from reference TRBV11-3 and TRBJ2-7 gives the full variable domain: EAGVVQSPRYKIIEKKQPVAFWCNPISGHNTLYWYLQNLGQGPELLIRYENEEAVDDSQLPKDRFSAERLKGVDSTLKIQPAELGDSAVYLCASSPSTGVPYEQYFGPGTRLTVT.

The gene calls are TRBV10-3 and TRBJ2-1; the D is unclear. With 5 bases removed from V and 0 bases from J, the gap between germline ends came to 11 bases. CDR1 and CDR2 (germline): ENHRY, SYGVKD. The CDR3 loop spans 15 amino acids. CDR3 region: CAISSDWSSYNEQFF. The CDR3 nucleotides are TGTGCCATCAGTTCCGACTGGAGCTCCTACAATGAGCAGTTCTTC.

This chain links TRBV5-1 with TRBJ2-2, with 7 bases fitting TRBD2. The V gene's germline CDR1 is SGHRS and CDR2 YFSETQ. V lost 4 bases to trimming and J lost 0 bases; unmatched junction nucleotides: 3. This CDR3 has 15 residues. This CDR3 is CASSSSGTNTGELFF. In DNA form, the CDR3 reads TGCGCCAGCAGCAGCAGCGGGACGAACACCGGGGAGCTGTTTTTT.

This clone was counted a few times. The rearrangement uses TRBV29-1 and TRBJ2-7, with D perhaps matching TRBD2 (5 bases). CDR1 is SQVTM, CDR2 ANQGSEA, per germline. The CDR3 totals 13 residues. V was pared by 4 bases and J by 7 bases, with 17 bases between. CDR3 sequence reads: CSVVQGSYAEQYF. The CDR3 DNA sequence: TGCAGCGTTGTTCAAGGGAGCTACGCGGAGCAGTACTTC.

The chain links TRBV2 to TRBJ1-2; 8 bases line up with TRBD1. The CDR3 extends over 14 amino acids. The germline CDR1 and CDR2 sequences are SNHLY and FYNNEI. The J segment lost 5 bases and the V segment lost 4 bases, leaving 6 bases of the junction unmatched. This CDR3 is CASSGRTGRYGYTF. CDR3 nucleotide sequence: TGTGCCAGCAGTGGACGGACAGGGCGATATGGCTACACCTTC.